Below, 19 T cell receptor beta chains from the same sample are listed, as sequenced in a study of cytomegalovirus exposure and HLA in healthy donors. A multiplex PCR was run with 60 Vbeta primers and 13 Jbeta primers. Here immunoSEQ multiplex PCR was the method, and the copy in TCRdb shows in-frame clones only, minus some. The data hold approximately 170,000 clones, with roughly 80% observed a single time. Sequencing used PBMCs. These receptors were collected from a human donor in good health.

This clone was counted only a few times. The rearrangement links TRBV6-5 to TRBJ2-6; a weak D match, TRBD1 (5 bases). The V end lost 6 bases, the J end lost 2 bases, and 11 bases lay between the germline ends. Germline V gene data show CDR1 as MNHEY and CDR2 as SVGAGI. The CDR3 covers 15 residues. For the CDR3, the DNA is TGTGCCAGCAGCACAGGAGAAACTGGGGCCAACGTCCTGACTTTC. This translates into CASSTGETGANVLTF.

The V and J genes are TRBV6-1 and TRBJ2-3; no reliable D call. The V end lost 0 bases, the J end lost 5 bases, and 9 bases lay between the germline ends. The germline gives CDR1 MNHNS, CDR2 SASEGT. The CDR3 covers 14 residues. In DNA, the CDR3 is TGTGCCAGCAGTGAAGCCGACCCGGGAGATACGCAGTATTTT. Translated: CASSEADPGDTQYF.

The chain combines TRBV6-1 with TRBJ1-4, with 11 bases aligning to TRBD1. The germline V gene encodes CDR1 MNHNS and CDR2 SASEGT. V dropped 8 bases and J dropped 5; count of bases not matched to a gene: 1. The CDR3 is 13 residues long. DNA for the CDR3: TGTGCCAGCGGGGACAGGGGGAATGAAAAACTGTTTTTT. It translates to CASGDRGNEKLFF.

This clone was seen more than once but under ten times. The chain combines TRBV5-6 with TRBJ2-7; 8 bases align to TRBD2. V trimming: 5 bases; J trimming: 4 bases; junction bases outside the gene matches: 8. The CDR3 extends over 14 amino acids. Germline V gene sequence: CDR1 SGHDT, CDR2 YYEEEE. CDR3 sequence (DNA): TGTGCCAGCAGTCCTCTTCGGGGGGGGTACGAGCAGTACTTC. This translates into CASSPLRGGYEQYF.

The chain carries TRBV16 and TRBJ2-7; 11 bases are shared with TRBD1. Germline loops: CDR1 KGHSY, CDR2 FQNENV. This CDR3 spans 13 amino acids. V shed 5 bases and J 5 bases; nucleotides not matched to a gene: 2. In nucleotides, the CDR3 is TGTGCCAGCAGCTGGGGACAGGGGGACGAGCAGTACTTC. This translates into CASSWGQGDEQYF.

The chain combines TRBV2 with TRBJ2-1, with D perhaps matching TRBD2 (7 bases). CDR1 and CDR2 (germline): SNHLY, FYNNEI. This CDR3 has 14 residues. The germline V and J ends were trimmed by 3 bases and 9 bases, with 15 bases remaining between them. Here the CDR3 reads CASSEWGGQSEQFF. Here the CDR3 DNA reads TGTGCCAGCAGTGAGTGGGGGGGCCAATCTGAGCAGTTCTTC.

The CDR3 nucleotides read TGCGCCAGCAGCCAAGAGCGCCGCGATACGCAGTATTTT. Protein: CASSQERRDTQYF. J is TRBJ2-3 and V is TRBV4-1; D gene ambiguous. This CDR3 contains 13 residues. Germline V gene data show CDR1 as MGHRA and CDR2 as YSYEKL. Trimming pared 0 bases from V and 6 bases from J, leaving 7 bases between.

V is TRBV11-2 and J is TRBJ2-2, with D perhaps matching TRBD2 (7 bases). The CDR3 is made up of 18 amino acids. V gave up 5 bases and J gave up 5 bases, with 24 bases separating them. Germline values: CDR1 SGHAT, CDR2 FQNNGV. Here the CDR3 DNA reads TGTGCCAGCAGCGGCCGGGCGGGGGCTAACGTGGGGACCGGGGAGCTGTTTTTT. This gives the protein CASSGRAGANVGTGELFF.

CDR3 DNA: TGTGCCAGCAGCGCGGACAGGGGGCGCGTCGCTTTCTTT. It specifies CASSADRGRVAFF. The chain employs TRBV9 and TRBJ1-1; TRBD1 aligns across 11 bases. Trimming at V came to 3 bases and at J to 11 bases, leaving 6 bases not matched to a gene. The CDR3 contains 13 residues. Per germline, CDR1 SGDLS and CDR2 YYNGEE.

The chain recombines TRBV7-2 with TRBJ2-7; the match to TRBD2 covers 7 bases. Germline V gives CDR1 SGHTA, CDR2 FQGNSA. The CDR3 spans 12 residues. Trimming took 5 bases from V and 7 from J; bases not matched to a gene: 5. The CDR3 here is CASSPPGGEQYF. Here the CDR3 DNA reads TGTGCCAGCAGCCCCCCGGGGGGTGAGCAGTACTTC.

This clone was observed a single time. J is TRBJ2-5 and V is TRBV4-1, with no clear D. V was pared by 2 bases and J by 5 bases, with 12 bases between. The germline gives CDR1 MGHRA, CDR2 YSYEKL. The CDR3 covers 14 residues. DNA of the CDR3: TGCGCCAGCAGCCAACAATACAAGAGGGAGACCCAGTACTTC. As protein: CASSQQYKRETQYF.

The genes are TRBV19 and TRBJ2-1; weak D call: TRBD2 (5 bases). Per germline, CDR1 LNHDA and CDR2 SQIVND (reference sequence). The V gene lost 2 bases and the J gene lost 4 bases, with 9 bases spanning the gap. The CDR3 spans 14 residues. The CDR3 loop is CASSITREYNEQFF. CDR3 bases: TGTGCCAGTAGTATAACTAGGGAGTACAATGAGCAGTTCTTC.

The chain recombines TRBV6-5 with TRBJ1-5, with a tentative D call TRBD1 (6 bases). V shed 5 bases and J shed 2 bases, with 10 bases lying between them. The V gene's germline CDR1 is MNHEY and CDR2 SVGAGI. CDR3 length equals 14 residues. The DNA of the CDR3 is TGTGCCAGCAGTGAGGGGGTAGGCAATCAGCCCCAGCATTTT. Its protein is CASSEGVGNQPQHF.

This chain connects TRBV30 to TRBJ1-6; 8 bases fit TRBD1. The germline CDR1 and CDR2 sequences are GTSNPN and SVGIG (reference sequence). CDR3 length: 14 amino acids. The V and J ends lost 4 bases and 7 bases, in that order; junction bases with no gene match: 6. This CDR3 is CAWTAGGANSPLHF. The CDR3 coding sequence is TGTGCCTGGACGGCAGGGGGCGCGAATTCACCCCTCCACTTT.

V is TRBV18 and J is TRBJ1-5; D gene unclear. Germline CDR1 and CDR2: KGHSH and LQKENI. The CDR3 is 14 residues long. V lost 2 bases and J 6 bases, leaving 11 bases between the germline ends. The CDR3 region has the DNA TGTGCCAGCTCACCATCGCGATCTTCTCAGCCCCAGCATTTT. Its protein is CASSPSRSSQPQHF. Combining the CDR3 with reference TRBV18 and TRBJ1-5 gives the whole variable domain NAGVMQNPRHLVRRRGQEARLRCSPMKGHSHVYWYRQLPEEGLKFMVYLQKENIIDESGMPKERFSAEFPKEGPSILRIQQVVRGDSAAYFCASSPSRSSQPQHFGDGTRLSIL.

The chain couples TRBV7-2 to TRBJ1-3; D ambiguous. Trimming pared 1 base from V and 0 bases from J, leaving 10 bases between. CDR3 size: 16 residues. In germline, CDR1 is SGHTA, CDR2 FQGNSA. Here the CDR3 reads CASSLVPGYSGNTIYF. The DNA for the CDR3 is TGTGCCAGCAGCTTAGTTCCGGGATACTCTGGAAACACCATATATTTT.

This chain connects TRBV15 to TRBJ1-4; D perhaps matches TRBD1 (6 bases). V lost 4 bases, J lost 7 bases, and 16 bases lay in between. Germline CDR1 reads LNHNV; CDR2 reads YYDKDF (reference sequence). The CDR3 sequence is 15 residues long. CDR3 protein: CATSTETGMGEKLFF. For the CDR3, the DNA is TGTGCCACCAGCACCGAGACAGGAATGGGTGAAAAACTGTTTTTT.

V gene TRBV5-1 combines with J gene TRBJ2-5, with D possibly matching TRBD1 (5 bases). Germline V CDR1 and CDR2: SGHRS, YFSETQ. V was pared by 2 bases and J by 5 bases, with 10 bases between. This CDR3 is built from 13 residues. The CDR3: CASSFDSQETQYF. As DNA, the CDR3 is TGCGCCAGCAGCTTTGACAGCCAGGAGACCCAGTACTTC.

In its sample, this clone was seen once. The V call is TRBV7-2, the J call TRBJ2-2; D uncertain. Between the trimmed V and J ends, which lost 5 bases and 6 bases, there was a span of 10 bases. Per germline, CDR1 SGHTA and CDR2 FQGNSA. The CDR3 is 13 residues long. CDR3 region: CASSNSIPGELFF. The CDR3 DNA follows: TGTGCCAGCAGCAACAGTATCCCCGGGGAGCTGTTTTTT.